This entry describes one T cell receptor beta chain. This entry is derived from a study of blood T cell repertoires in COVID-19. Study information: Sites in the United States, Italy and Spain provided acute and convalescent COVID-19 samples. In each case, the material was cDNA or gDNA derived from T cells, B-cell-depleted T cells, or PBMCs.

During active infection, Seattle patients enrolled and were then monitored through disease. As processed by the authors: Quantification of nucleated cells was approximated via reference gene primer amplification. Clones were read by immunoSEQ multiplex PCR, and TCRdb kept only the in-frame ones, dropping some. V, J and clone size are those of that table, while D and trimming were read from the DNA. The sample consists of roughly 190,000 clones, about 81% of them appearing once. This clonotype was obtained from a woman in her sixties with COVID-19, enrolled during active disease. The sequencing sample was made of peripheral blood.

The CDR3 DNA follows: TGTGCCAGCAGCCATGAGAGCAGGAAAAAACTGTTTTTT. This translates into CASSHESRKKLFF. The chain employs TRBV3-1 (or the pseudogene TRBV3-2) and TRBJ1-4; D unresolved. This CDR3 contains 13 residues. V was clipped by 3 bases and J by 9 bases, with 11 bases between them. CDR1 LGHDT and CDR2 YNNKEL come from the germline V gene (reference sequence).